The clone carrying this T cell receptor (beta chain) was recorded at least ten times. What it recognizes is unknown. Splitting of CD4+ cells produced CD45RA+ naive and CD45RA-negative memory subsets. This entry belongs to a study of shared clonotypes between healthy human individuals. Study-level results: Non-shared clonotypes showed lower generation probabilities than clonotypes common to all four donors. Larger estimated richness was generally recorded for naive subsets relative to memory subsets.

The authors ran the assay at deep level. Some clones are missing from TCRdb's copy, which holds only in-frame ones; the method was immunoSEQ multiplex PCR. The table shows over a million clones, with roughly 70% occurring only once. There are 12 residues in the CDR3. V was clipped by 5 bases and J by 3 bases, with 7 bases between them. Germline CDR1 MDHEN, CDR2 SYDVKM. The sample comprised memory CD4+ T cells sorted from blood. Subset reported: CD45RA-negative fraction. The clonotype originates from a man younger than 35 in good health. The chain recombines TRBV28 with TRBJ1-2; D not certain. CDR3 region: CASSGPYYGYTF. Here the CDR3 DNA reads TGTGCCAGCAGTGGACCGTACTATGGCTACACCTTC.